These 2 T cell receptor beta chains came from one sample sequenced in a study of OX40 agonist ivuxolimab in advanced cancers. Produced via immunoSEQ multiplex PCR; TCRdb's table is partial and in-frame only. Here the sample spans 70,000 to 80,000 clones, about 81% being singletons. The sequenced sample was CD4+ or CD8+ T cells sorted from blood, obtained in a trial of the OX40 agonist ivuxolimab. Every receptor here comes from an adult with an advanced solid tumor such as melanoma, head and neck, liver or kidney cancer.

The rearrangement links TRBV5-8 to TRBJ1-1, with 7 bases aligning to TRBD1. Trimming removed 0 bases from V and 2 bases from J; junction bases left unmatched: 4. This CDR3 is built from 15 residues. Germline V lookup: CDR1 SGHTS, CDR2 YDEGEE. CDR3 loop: CASSLGGTVNTEAFF. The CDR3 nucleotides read TGTGCCAGCAGCTTGGGAGGGACAGTTAACACTGAAGCTTTCTTT.

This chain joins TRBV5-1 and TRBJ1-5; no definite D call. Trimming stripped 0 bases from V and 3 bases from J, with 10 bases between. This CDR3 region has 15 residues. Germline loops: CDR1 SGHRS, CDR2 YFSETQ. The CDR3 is CASSLGDRNNQPQHF. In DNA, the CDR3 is TGCGCCAGCAGCTTGGGAGACCGAAACAATCAGCCCCAGCATTTT.